This T cell receptor beta chain was identified in a study of response to subunit inactivated influenza vaccine. Study findings and constraints: Only a handful of new T cells, the authors suggested, are recruited with each seasonal influenza vaccination.

CDR1 LGHNA and CDR2 YSLEER come from the germline V gene. The V end was cut by 0 bases, the J end by 8 bases, with 10 bases between. The CDR3 runs to 13 residues. TCRdb passed the RT-PCR reads through MiXCR, listing each CDR3 protein once. This table has roughly 670,000 distinct CDR3 sequences, less than 15% appearing once. With regard to this clonotype: What it binds is not known.

The material was PBMCs from blood, obtained around two weeks before vaccination. This clonotype originated in a man aged 45-65 years who received an inactivated influenza vaccine. V usage is TRBV4-3 and J usage is TRBJ1-1; D gene unclear. The CDR3 loop is CASSQDIAGEAFF. The CDR3 region has the DNA TGCGCCAGCAGCCAAGATATAGCAGGAGAAGCTTTCTTT.